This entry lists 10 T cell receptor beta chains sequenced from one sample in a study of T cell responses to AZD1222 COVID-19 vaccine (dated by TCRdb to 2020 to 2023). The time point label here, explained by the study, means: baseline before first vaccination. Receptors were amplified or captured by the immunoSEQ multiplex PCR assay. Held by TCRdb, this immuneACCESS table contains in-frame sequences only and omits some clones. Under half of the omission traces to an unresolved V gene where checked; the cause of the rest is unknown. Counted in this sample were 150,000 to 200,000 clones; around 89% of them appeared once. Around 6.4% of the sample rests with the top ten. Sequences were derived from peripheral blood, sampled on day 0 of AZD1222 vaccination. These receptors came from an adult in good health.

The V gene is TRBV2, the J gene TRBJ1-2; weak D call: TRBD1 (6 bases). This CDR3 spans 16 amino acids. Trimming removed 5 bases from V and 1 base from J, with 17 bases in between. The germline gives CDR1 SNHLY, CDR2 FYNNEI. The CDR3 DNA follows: TGTGCCAGCAGTACCCGGAGGGGGGGTGGTAACTATGGCTACACCTTC. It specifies CASSTRRGGGNYGYTF.

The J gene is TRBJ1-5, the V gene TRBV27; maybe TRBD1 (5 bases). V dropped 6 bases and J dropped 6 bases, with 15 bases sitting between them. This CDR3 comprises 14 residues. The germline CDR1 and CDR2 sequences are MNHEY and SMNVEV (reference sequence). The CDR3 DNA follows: TGTGCCAGCAGCTCGGGGGGGTCACCTCAGCCCCAGCATTTT. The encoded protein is CASSSGGSPQPQHF.

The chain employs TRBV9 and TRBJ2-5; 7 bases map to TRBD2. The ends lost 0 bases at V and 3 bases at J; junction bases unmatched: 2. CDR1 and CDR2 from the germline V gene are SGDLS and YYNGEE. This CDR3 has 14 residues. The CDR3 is CASSVGGGKETQYF. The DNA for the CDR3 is TGTGCCAGCAGCGTAGGGGGAGGGAAAGAGACCCAGTACTTC.

This chain's CDR3 is CASSLTQGTGELFF. CDR3 nucleotides: TGTGCCAGCAGCCTCACACAGGGAACCGGGGAGCTGTTTTTT. This rearrangement joins TRBV27 to TRBJ2-2; tentative D call: TRBD1 (6 bases). Trimming cost V 6 bases and J 5 bases, with 13 bases left between them. Germline CDR1 is MNHEY and CDR2 is SMNVEV (reference sequence). CDR3 size: 14 residues.

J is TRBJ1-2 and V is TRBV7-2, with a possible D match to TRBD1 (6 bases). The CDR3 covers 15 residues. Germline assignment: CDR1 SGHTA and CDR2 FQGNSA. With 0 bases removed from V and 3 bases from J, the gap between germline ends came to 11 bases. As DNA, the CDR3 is TGTGCCAGCAGCTTAGCCACAGGGAGCGACTATGGCTACACCTTC. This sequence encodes CASSLATGSDYGYTF.

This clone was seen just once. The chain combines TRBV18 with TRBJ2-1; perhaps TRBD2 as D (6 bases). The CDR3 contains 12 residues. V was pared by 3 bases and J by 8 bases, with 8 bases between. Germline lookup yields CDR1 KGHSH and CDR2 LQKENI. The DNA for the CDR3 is TGTGCCAGCTCACCGACTAGGGATGAGCAGTTCTTC. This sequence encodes CASSPTRDEQFF.

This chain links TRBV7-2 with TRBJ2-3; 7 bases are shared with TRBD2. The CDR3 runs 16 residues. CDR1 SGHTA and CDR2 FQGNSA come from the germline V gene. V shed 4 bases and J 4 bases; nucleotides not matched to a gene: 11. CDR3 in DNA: TGTGCCAGCAGCTCCGGGGGGTCGGATTCTCCAGATACGCAGTATTTT. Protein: CASSSGGSDSPDTQYF.

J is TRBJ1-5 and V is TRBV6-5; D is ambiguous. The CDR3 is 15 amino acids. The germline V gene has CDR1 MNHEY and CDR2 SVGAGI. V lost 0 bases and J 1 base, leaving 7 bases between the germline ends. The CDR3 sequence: CASSYSSQSNQPQHF. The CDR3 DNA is TGTGCCAGCAGTTACTCGAGCCAGAGCAATCAGCCCCAGCATTTT.

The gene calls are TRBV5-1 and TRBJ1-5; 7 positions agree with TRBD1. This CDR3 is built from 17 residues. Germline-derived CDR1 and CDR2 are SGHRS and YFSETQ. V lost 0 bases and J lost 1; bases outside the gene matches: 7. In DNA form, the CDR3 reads TGCGCCAGCAGCTTGGAGACGCCAGGGGGGAGCAATCAGCCCCAGCATTTT. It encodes CASSLETPGGSNQPQHF.

CDR3 in DNA: TGTGCCAGCAGCCTACAAAGGGGCGATAGCAATCAGCCCCAGCATTTT. It yields the protein CASSLQRGDSNQPQHF. The chain combines TRBV3-1 (or the pseudogene TRBV3-2) with TRBJ1-5; tentatively, D is TRBD1 (5 bases). Per the germline V gene, CDR1 is LGHDT and CDR2 is YNNKEL (reference sequence). The CDR3 extends over 16 amino acids. Trimming shortened V by 4 bases and J by 0 bases, and 13 bases separated the two germline ends.